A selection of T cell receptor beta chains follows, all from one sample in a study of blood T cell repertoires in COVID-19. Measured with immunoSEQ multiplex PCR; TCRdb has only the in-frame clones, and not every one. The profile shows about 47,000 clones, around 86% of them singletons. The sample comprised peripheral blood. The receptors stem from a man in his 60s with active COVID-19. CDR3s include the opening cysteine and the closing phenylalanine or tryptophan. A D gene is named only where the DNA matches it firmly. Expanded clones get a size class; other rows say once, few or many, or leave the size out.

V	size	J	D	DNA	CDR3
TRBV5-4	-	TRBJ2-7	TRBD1	TGTGCCAGCAGTCTTCCGGGACAGGGGGCGCGTGTTACGTCCTACGAGCAGTACTTC	CASSLPGQGARVTSYEQYF
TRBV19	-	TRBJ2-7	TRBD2	TGTGCCAGTAGCGACCGCCTAATAGCGGGAGGGCCCTTTCGTGAGCAGTACTTC	CASSDRLIAGGPFREQYF
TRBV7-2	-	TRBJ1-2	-	TGTGCCAGCAGCCAAACAGAGGGCTATGGCTACACCTTC	CASSQTEGYGYTF
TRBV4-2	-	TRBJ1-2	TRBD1	TGTGCCAGCAGCCAAGAGACAGGGGGCAACTATGGCTACACCTTC	CASSQETGGNYGYTF
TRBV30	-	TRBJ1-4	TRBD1	TGTGCCTGGAGGCCTTTGACAGGGGATAATGAAAAACTGTTTTTT	CAWRPLTGDNEKLFF
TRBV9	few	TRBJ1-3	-	TGTGCCAGCAGCAGGGGTGATGGAAACACCATATATTTT	CASSRGDGNTIYF
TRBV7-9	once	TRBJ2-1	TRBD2	TGTGCCAGCAGCTGGACTAGTTACAATGAGCAGTTCTTC	CASSWTSYNEQFF
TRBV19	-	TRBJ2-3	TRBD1	TGTGCCAGTAGTATCCGGGACAGGGGGATTAGGACAGATACGCAGTATTTT	CASSIRDRGIRTDTQYF
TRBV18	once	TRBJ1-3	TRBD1	TGTGCCAGCTCACCTCCCAGGGGGTCGTCTGGAAACACCATATATTTT	CASSPPRGSSGNTIYF
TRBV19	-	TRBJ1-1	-	TGTGCCAGTAGTACGTCCCCATTAGGAGACACTGAAGCTTTCTTT	CASSTSPLGDTEAFF
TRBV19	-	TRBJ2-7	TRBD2	TGTGCCAGTAGTGCCGGGACTAGCAGCTACGAGCAGTACTTC	CASSAGTSSYEQYF
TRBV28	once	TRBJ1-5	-	TGTGCCAGCAGTTTATGGGAGGCTGATAGCAATCAGCCCCAGCATTTT	CASSLWEADSNQPQHF
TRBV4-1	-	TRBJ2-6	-	TGCGCCAGCAGCCAAAAGGGGGCTGGGGCCAACGTCCTGACTTTC	CASSQKGAGANVLTF
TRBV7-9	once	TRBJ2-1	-	TGTGCCAGCAGCGTGATCGGAAGGACTACATTTTCGATCTTC	CASSVIGRTTFSIF
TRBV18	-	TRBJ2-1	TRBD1	TGTGCCAGCTCTCCGGACAGGGGGCTCTACAATGAGCAGTTCTTC	CASSPDRGLYNEQFF
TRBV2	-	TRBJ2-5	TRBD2	TGTGCCAGCAGGGTTCTGGGTAGCGGGGGGGAGACCCAGTACTTC	CASRVLGSGGETQYF
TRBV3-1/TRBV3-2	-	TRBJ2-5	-	TGTGCCAGCAGCCAAACTCGGCGCGACAAAGAGACCCAGTACTTC	CASSQTRRDKETQYF
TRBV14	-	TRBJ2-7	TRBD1	TGTGCCAGCAGTTACACAACAGGGGTATACGAGCAGTACTTC	CASSYTTGVYEQYF
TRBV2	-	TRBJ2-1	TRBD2	TGTGCCACCCCAATCGGACTAGCTGACTCCTACAATGAGCAGTTCTTC	CATPIGLADSYNEQFF
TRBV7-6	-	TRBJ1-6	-	TGTGCCAGCAGCTTAGGGGGGGGGAGTTCACCCCTCCACTTT	CASSLGGGSSPLHF
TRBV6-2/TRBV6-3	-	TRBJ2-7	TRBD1	TGTGCCAGCAGTTACGTCAGGGGGAAAGCCTACGAGCAGTACTTC	CASSYVRGKAYEQYF
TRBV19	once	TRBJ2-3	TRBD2	TGTGCCAGTACCATGGGTAGCGGGGGGGCTAGAGATACGCAGTATTTT	CASTMGSGGARDTQYF
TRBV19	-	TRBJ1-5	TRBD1	TGTGCCAGTAGGGCCGCTGGACAGGGCAATCAGCCCCAGCATTTT	CASRAAGQGNQPQHF
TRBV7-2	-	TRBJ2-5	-	TGTGCCAGCAGCTTACAGGGGCTCCAAGAGACCCAGTACTTC	CASSLQGLQETQYF
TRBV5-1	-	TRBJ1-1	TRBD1	TGCGCCAGCAGCCTGGGACAGCCAAGGACTGAAGCTTTCTTT	CASSLGQPRTEAFF
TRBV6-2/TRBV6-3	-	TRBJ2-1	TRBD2	TGTGCCAGCAGTTATGGCGGGGGGCCCTACAATGAGCAGTTCTTC	CASSYGGGPYNEQFF
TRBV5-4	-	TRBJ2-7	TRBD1	TGTGCCAGCAGCTCCCAGGACAGGTGGGGCCACGAGCAGTACTTC	CASSSQDRWGHEQYF
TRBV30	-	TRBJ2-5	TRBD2	TGTGCCCTACTAGCGGGGCACCAAGAGACCCAGTACTTC	CALLAGHQETQYF
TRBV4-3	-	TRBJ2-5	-	TGCGCCAGCAGCCAAGGGCGTTTCGGGGTAGGGGAGACCCAGTACTTC	CASSQGRFGVGETQYF
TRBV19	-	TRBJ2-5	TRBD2	TGTGCCAGTAGTATCCTTAGCGGGGGGTTCCAAGAGACCCAGTACTTC	CASSILSGGFQETQYF
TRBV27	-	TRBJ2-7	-	TGTGCCAGCAGTTTTTCCCTTTCCGGGATACTGGAGCAGTACTTC	CASSFSLSGILEQYF
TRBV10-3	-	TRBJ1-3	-	TGTGCCATCAGTGGGGGCGGGGGTTCTGGAAACACCATATATTTT	CAISGGGGSGNTIYF
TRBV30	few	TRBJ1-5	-	TGTGCCTGGAGTGCTGTAAATCAGCCCCAGCATTTT	CAWSAVNQPQHF
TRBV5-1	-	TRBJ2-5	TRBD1	TGCGCCAGCAGTTCAAGACAGGGGGTAAGACAAGAGACCCAGTACTTC	CASSSRQGVRQETQYF
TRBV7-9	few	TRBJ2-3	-	TGTGCCAGCAGCTTAGTAGCGACCCTCGCAGATACGCAGTATTTT	CASSLVATLADTQYF
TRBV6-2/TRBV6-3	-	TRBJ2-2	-	TGTGCCAGCAGTTACAATGGGCAGAACACCGGGGAGCTGTTTTTT	CASSYNGQNTGELFF
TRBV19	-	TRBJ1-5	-	TGTGCCAGTAGTATCTTGGGGGAGGGGCATGGACTCGGGAATAGCAATCAGCCCCAGCATTTT	CASSILGEGHGLGNSNQPQHF
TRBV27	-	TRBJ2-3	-	TGTGCCAGCGAAGGGACTGCTACAGATACGCAGTATTTT	CASEGTATDTQYF
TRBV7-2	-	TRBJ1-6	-	TGTGCCAGCAGCTTAGAAGGGGCTAATTCACCCCTCCACTTT	CASSLEGANSPLHF
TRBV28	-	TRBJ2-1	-	TGTGCCAGCACCTCCTTGGCGGAGAATGAGCAGTTCTTC	CASTSLAENEQFF
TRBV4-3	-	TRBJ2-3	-	TGCGCCAGCAGTCCCTACAGAGACACAGATACGCAGTATTTT	CASSPYRDTDTQYF
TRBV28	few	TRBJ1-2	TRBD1	TGTGCCAGCAGTCCGACAGGGATTCCGTGGGGCTACACCTTC	CASSPTGIPWGYTF
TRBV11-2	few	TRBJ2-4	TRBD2	TGTGCCAGCAGCTCATATTCACGGGGAGGGCAAAACATTCAGTACTTC	CASSSYSRGGQNIQYF
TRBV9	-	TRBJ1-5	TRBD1	TGTGCCAGCAGCGTAACAGGGGTGGATCAGCCCCAGCATTTT	CASSVTGVDQPQHF